This entry lists 13 T cell receptor beta chains sequenced from one sample in a study of OX40 agonist ivuxolimab in advanced cancers. Clones were read by immunoSEQ multiplex PCR, and TCRdb kept only the in-frame ones, dropping some. The sample has more than 30,000 clones, around nine tenths seen once. Sequences were derived from CD4+ or CD8+ T cells sorted from blood, sampled in a trial of the OX40 agonist ivuxolimab. These receptors were collected from an adult with an advanced solid tumor such as melanoma, head and neck, liver or kidney cancer.

V gene TRBV5-6 combines with J gene TRBJ1-1; possibly TRBD1 for D (5 bases). Looked up from germline, CDR1 is SGHDT and CDR2 is YYEEEE. This CDR3 has 16 residues. Trimming shortened V by 0 bases and J by 0 bases, and 12 bases separated the two germline ends. The CDR3 DNA is TGTGCCAGCAGCTTGGGCAGGGCCCATATGAACACTGAAGCTTTCTTT. This codes for CASSLGRAHMNTEAFF.

The chain joins TRBV5-4 to TRBJ2-3; D gene ambiguous. Germline CDR1 reads SGHNT; CDR2 reads YYREEE (reference sequence). The CDR3 runs 13 residues. V was clipped by 0 bases and J by 4 bases, with 6 bases between them. The CDR3 protein is CASSLAGPDTQYF. The CDR3 DNA reads as TGTGCCAGCAGCTTGGCCGGCCCAGATACGCAGTATTTT.

The CDR3 DNA is TGTGCCAGCAGCACGGACAGGGGGAAGCACTATGGCTACACCTTC. It codes for CASSTDRGKHYGYTF. The chain links TRBV11-2 to TRBJ1-2; 10 nucleotides align to TRBD1. Germline CDR1 SGHAT, CDR2 FQNNGV. V dropped 5 bases and J dropped 3; count of bases not matched to a gene: 6. The CDR3 covers 15 residues.

V and J are TRBV10-1 and TRBJ2-2, with D maybe TRBD1 (5 bases). The germline V gene encodes CDR1 WNHNN and CDR2 SYGVQD (reference sequence). Trimming left V 8 bases short and J 7 bases short, with 11 bases between. CDR3 length: 12 residues. CDR3 loop: CASRKQDGELFF. For the CDR3, the DNA is TGCGCCAGCCGCAAACAGGACGGGGAGCTGTTTTTT.

This clone was observed a single time. The rearrangement uses TRBV6-5 and TRBJ1-1, with TRBD1 matching over 8 bases. Germline values: CDR1 MNHEY, CDR2 SVGAGI. J gave up 5 bases and V 5 bases, and 7 bases lay outside the gene matches. The CDR3 runs to 14 residues. CDR3 sequence: CASSPRGPGTEAFF. The CDR3, as DNA: TGTGCCAGCAGTCCCAGGGGGCCAGGGACTGAAGCTTTCTTT.

The chain is built from TRBV28 and TRBJ1-4; no clear D gene. Per germline, CDR1 MDHEN and CDR2 SYDVKM. Trimming cost V 6 bases and J 10 bases, with 18 bases left between them. The CDR3 runs 14 residues. CDR3 DNA: TGTGCCAGCAGCCCGGACTCCCGAGGGCGAAAACTGTTTTTT. Its translation is CASSPDSRGRKLFF.

The chain has TRBV20-1 and TRBJ2-7; TRBD1 is a possible D gene (5 bases). The germline V gene has CDR1 DFQATT and CDR2 SNEGSKA (reference sequence). There are 11 residues in the CDR3. The V end was cut by 5 bases, the J end by 6 bases, with 11 bases between. CDR3 bases: TGCAGTGCTGTCCAGGGCGGCGAGCAGTACTTC. Translated, it gives CSAVQGGEQYF.

The chain links TRBV5-1 to TRBJ1-1; D possibly corresponds to TRBD1 (5 bases). The length of the CDR3 is 15 residues. Germline V CDR1 and CDR2: SGHRS, YFSETQ. V was clipped by 1 base and J by 4 bases, with 14 bases between them. In DNA form, the CDR3 reads TGCGCCAGCAGCTTGAACGGGGACCGGGGCACTGAAGCTTTCTTT. As protein: CASSLNGDRGTEAFF.

In its sample, this clone was seen a few times. The V call is TRBV9, the J call TRBJ2-1; 10 bases fit TRBD2. CDR3 length: 15 residues. Germline assignment: CDR1 SGDLS and CDR2 YYNGEE. V lost 0 bases, J lost 7 bases, and 4 bases stayed unmatched. CDR3 sequence (DNA): TGTGCCAGCAGCGTAGGAGCGGGGGGGGTTAATGAGCAGTTCTTC. This gives the protein CASSVGAGGVNEQFF.

The J gene is TRBJ1-1, the V gene TRBV28; TRBD1 agrees at 8 bases. This CDR3 has 14 residues. CDR1 is MDHEN and CDR2 is SYDVKM in the germline V gene. CDR3 residues: CAVTWTGTNTEAFF. The CDR3 DNA follows: TGTGCTGTCACCTGGACAGGGACGAACACTGAAGCTTTCTTT.

The V and J genes are TRBV19 and TRBJ1-5; a weak D match, TRBD1 (5 bases). Germline CDR1 LNHDA, CDR2 SQIVND (reference sequence). This CDR3 contains 13 residues. V was cut by 10 bases and J by 3 bases, with 13 bases left in between. CDR3 in amino acids: CATVGGVNQPQHF. CDR3 coding DNA: TGTGCCACCGTCGGGGGGGTCAATCAGCCCCAGCATTTT.

This chain joins TRBV6-5 and TRBJ2-1, with 7 bases lining up with TRBD1. The germline gives CDR1 MNHEY, CDR2 SVGAGI. The CDR3 runs to 11 residues. The J segment lost 12 bases and the V segment lost 6 bases, leaving 5 bases of the junction unmatched. CDR3 in DNA: TGTGCCAGCAGCCTAGGGACAGCGCAGTTCTTC. Translation: CASSLGTAQFF.

The CDR3 loop is CASRPQTGSGANVLTF. The CDR3 DNA reads as TGTGCCAGCAGACCTCAGACAGGGTCTGGGGCCAACGTCCTGACTTTC. The chain employs TRBV5-4 and TRBJ2-6; 7 bases map to TRBD1. In germline, CDR1 is SGHNT, CDR2 YYREEE (reference sequence). With V trimmed by 5 bases and J by 1 base, 6 bases remained unmatched. The CDR3 has 16 amino acids.